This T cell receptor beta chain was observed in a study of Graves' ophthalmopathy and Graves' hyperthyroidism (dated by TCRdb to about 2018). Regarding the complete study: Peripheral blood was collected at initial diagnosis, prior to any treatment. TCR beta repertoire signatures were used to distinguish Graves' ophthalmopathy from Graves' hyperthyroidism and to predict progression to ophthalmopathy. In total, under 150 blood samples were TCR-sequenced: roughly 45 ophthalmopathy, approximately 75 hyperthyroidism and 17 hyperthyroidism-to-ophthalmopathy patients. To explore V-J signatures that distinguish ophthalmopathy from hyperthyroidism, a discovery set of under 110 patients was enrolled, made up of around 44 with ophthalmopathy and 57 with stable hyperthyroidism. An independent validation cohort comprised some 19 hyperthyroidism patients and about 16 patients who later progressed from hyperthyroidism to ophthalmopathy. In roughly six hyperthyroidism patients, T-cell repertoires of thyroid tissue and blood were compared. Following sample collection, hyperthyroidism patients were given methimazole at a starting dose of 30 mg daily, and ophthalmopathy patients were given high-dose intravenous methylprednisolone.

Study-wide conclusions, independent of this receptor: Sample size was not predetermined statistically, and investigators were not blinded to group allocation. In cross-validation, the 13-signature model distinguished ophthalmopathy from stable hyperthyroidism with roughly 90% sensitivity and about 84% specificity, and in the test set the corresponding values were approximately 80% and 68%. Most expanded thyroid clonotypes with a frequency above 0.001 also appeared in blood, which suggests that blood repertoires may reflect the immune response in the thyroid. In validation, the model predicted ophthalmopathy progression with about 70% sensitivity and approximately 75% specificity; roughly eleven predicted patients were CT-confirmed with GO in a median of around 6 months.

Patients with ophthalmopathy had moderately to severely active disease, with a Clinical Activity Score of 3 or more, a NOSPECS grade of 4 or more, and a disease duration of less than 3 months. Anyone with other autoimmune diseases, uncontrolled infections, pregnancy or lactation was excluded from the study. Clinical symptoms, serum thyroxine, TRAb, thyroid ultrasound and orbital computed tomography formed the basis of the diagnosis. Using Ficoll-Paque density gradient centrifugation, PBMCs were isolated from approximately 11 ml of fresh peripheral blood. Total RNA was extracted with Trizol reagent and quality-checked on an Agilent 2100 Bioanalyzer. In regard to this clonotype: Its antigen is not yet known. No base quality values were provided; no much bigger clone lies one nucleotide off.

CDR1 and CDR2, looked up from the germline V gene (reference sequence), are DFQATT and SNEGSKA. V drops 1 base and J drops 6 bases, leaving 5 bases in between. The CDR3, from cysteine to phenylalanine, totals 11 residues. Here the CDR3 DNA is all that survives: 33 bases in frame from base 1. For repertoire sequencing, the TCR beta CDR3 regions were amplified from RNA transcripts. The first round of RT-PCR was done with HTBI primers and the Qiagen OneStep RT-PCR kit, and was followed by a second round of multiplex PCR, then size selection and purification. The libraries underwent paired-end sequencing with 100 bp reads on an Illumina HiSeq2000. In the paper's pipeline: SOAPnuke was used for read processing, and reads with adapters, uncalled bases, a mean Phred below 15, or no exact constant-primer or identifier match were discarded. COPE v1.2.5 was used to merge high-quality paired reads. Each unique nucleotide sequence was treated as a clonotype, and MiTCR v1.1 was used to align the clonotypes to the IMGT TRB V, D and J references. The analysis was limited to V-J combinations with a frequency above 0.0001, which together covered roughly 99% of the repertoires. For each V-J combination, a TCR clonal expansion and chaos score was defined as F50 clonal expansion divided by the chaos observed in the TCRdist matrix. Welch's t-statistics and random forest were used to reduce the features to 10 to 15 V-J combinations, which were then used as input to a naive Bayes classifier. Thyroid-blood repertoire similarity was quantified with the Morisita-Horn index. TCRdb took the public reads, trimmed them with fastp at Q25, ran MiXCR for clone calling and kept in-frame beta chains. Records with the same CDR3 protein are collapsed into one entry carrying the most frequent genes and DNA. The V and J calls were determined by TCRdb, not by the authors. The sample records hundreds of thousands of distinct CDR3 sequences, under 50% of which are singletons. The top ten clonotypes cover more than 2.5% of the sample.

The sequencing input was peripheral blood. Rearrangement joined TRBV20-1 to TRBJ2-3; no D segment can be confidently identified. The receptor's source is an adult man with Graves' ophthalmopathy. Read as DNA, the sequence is TGCAGTGCTAGAGCGGGCGATACGCAGTATTTT. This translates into CSARAGDTQYF.